This TCR beta chain was documented in a study of blood T cell repertoires in COVID-19. Original analysis: Cell counts per sample came from amplifying reference gene primers. Libraries were prepared by immunoSEQ multiplex PCR; TCRdb keeps only in-frame clonotypes and omits some of them. V, J and clone size are those of that table, while D and trimming were read from the DNA. The sample carries over 60,000 clones, about 81% recorded once. From germline, CDR1 is SGHRS and CDR2 YFSETQ. V lost 2 bases and J 3 bases, leaving 14 bases between the germline ends. The CDR3 has 15 amino acids. The sequenced sample consisted of peripheral blood. The clonotype was recovered from a human donor in a cohort sampled during active COVID-19. The rearrangement uses TRBV5-1 and TRBJ1-1, with a possible D match to TRBD1 (6 bases). CDR3 in amino acids: CASSLGTGRYTEAFF. The CDR3 DNA follows: TGCGCCAGCAGCTTAGGAACAGGGAGATACACTGAAGCTTTCTTT.